The clone carrying this T cell receptor beta chain was observed a handful of times. The table came from immunoSEQ multiplex PCR; TCRdb's copy has only in-frame clones and leaves some out. This sample has approximately 34,000 clones; 65% to 90% occur once, and the top ten carry approximately 1.3%. These data are taken from a study of OX40 agonist ivuxolimab in advanced cancers. Study background: Dose-escalation patients had hepatocellular carcinoma, melanoma, renal cell or head and neck cancer.

With baseline, cycle 4 day 1, and cycle 7 day 1 as timepoints, blood was sampled. This CDR3 contains 15 residues. Per germline, CDR1 SGDLS and CDR2 YYNGEE. V lost 0 bases, J lost 0 bases, and 8 bases lay in between. This sequence was found in an adult with an advanced solid tumor such as melanoma, head and neck, liver or kidney cancer. This chain links TRBV9 with TRBJ2-3; no reliable D call. The source was CD4+ or CD8+ T cells sorted from blood, collected in a trial of the OX40 agonist ivuxolimab. In DNA, the CDR3 is TGTGCCAGCAGCGTAGGTCCGACTAGCACAGATACGCAGTATTTT. Its protein is CASSVGPTSTDTQYF.